The T cell receptor beta chain described here comes from a study of siplizumab effects on memory and regulatory T cells. As to this clone: Antigen: not known.

Libraries were prepared by immunoSEQ multiplex PCR; TCRdb keeps only in-frame clonotypes and omits some of them. The data show some 96,000 clones, around 93% seen once. Overall study results and limits: Alloreactive sequences tracing back to unstimulated CD4+ memory cells were significantly reduced by siplizumab. Unstimulated subset assignment was obtained for only a minor fraction of alloreactive clones.

In germline, CDR1 is LGHNA, CDR2 YNFKEQ. The CDR3 has 13 residues. V was pared by 1 base and J by 1 base, with 5 bases between. This TCR derives from a human donor in good health. The sample consisted of non-Treg CD4+ T cells sorted from blood. The rearrangement uses TRBV4-2 and TRBJ2-7; no reliable D call. The CDR3 sequence is CASSQAGSYEQYF. The CDR3 bases are TGTGCCAGCAGCCAAGCAGGTTCCTACGAGCAGTACTTC.